This T cell receptor beta chain was retrieved from a study of cytomegalovirus exposure and HLA in healthy donors. Findings and caveats of the study: Listed as cytomegalovirus-associated were about 160 TCR beta chains. There were some V segments, including TRBV6-2 and TRBV6-3, excluded as indistinguishable. HLA alleles showed associations with 16,951 TCR beta sequences in a later analysis, at a 0.05 false discovery rate. Later examination showed HLA-associated TCR beta chains had greater clonal expansion than equally common others.

The PCR used 60 Vbeta and 13 Jbeta primers. TCRdb keeps only in-frame clones here, not all; method: immunoSEQ multiplex PCR. The sample holds 120,000 or so clones; around 80% are singletons and the top ten take 8.5% to 10%. Turning to this clone: As yet, its antigen is unknown.

The length of the CDR3 is 14 residues. V lost 4 bases to trimming and J lost 1 base, with 11 bases between them. Per germline, CDR1 SGHNT and CDR2 YYREEE (reference sequence). This clonotype was obtained from a female donor in good health and CMV-seropositive. V and J are TRBV5-4 and TRBJ1-1; possibly TRBD1 for D (6 bases). Sample: PBMCs. CDR3 sequence reads: CASSRRTENTEAFF. The CDR3 DNA sequence: TGTGCCAGCAGCCGGAGGACAGAGAACACTGAAGCTTTCTTT.